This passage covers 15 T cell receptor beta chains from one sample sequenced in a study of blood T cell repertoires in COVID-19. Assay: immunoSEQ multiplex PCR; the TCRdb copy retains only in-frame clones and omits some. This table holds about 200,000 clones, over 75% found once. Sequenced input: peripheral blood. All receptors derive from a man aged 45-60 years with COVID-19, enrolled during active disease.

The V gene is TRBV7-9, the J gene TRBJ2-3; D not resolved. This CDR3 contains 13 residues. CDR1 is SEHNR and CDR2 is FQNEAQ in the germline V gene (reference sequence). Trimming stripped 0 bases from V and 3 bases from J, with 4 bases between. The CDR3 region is CASSLAVTDTQYF. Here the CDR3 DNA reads TGTGCCAGCAGCTTAGCCGTGACAGATACGCAGTATTTT.

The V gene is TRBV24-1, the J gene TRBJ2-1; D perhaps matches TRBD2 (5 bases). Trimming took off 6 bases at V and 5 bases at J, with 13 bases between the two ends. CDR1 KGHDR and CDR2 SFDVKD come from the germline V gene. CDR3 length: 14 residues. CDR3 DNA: TGTGCCACCAGTAGTAATAGCGCTCACAATGAGCAGTTCTTC. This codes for CATSSNSAHNEQFF.

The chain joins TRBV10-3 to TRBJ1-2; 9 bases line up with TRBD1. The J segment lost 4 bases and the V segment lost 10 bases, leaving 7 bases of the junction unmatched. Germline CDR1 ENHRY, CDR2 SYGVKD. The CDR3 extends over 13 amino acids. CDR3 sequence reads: CATGTGSSYGYTF. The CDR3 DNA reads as TGTGCCACCGGGACAGGGTCGAGCTATGGCTACACCTTC.

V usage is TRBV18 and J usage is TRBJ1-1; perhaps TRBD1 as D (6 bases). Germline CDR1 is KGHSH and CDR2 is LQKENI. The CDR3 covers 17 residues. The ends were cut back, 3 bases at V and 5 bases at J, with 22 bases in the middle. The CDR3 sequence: CASSPPMGGAVVTEAFF. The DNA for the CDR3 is TGTGCCAGCTCACCGCCGATGGGGGGGGCGGTGGTGACTGAAGCTTTCTTT.

The CDR3 coding sequence is TGTGCCACCAGCAGAGACGGGGACAGCTCTTACAATGAGCAGTTCTTC. Its translation is CATSRDGDSSYNEQFF. The chain employs TRBV15 and TRBJ2-1, with 7 bases matching TRBD1. The CDR3 extends over 16 amino acids. V lost 0 bases to trimming and J lost 4 bases; unmatched junction nucleotides: 6. Germline CDR1 reads LNHNV; CDR2 reads YYDKDF (reference sequence).

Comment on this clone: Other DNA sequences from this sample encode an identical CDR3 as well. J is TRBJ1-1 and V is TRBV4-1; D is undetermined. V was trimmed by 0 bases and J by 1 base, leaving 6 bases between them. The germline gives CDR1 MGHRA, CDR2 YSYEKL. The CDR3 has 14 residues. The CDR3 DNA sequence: TGCGCCAGCAGCCAAGACAGTCCGAACACTGAAGCTTTCTTT. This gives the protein CASSQDSPNTEAFF.

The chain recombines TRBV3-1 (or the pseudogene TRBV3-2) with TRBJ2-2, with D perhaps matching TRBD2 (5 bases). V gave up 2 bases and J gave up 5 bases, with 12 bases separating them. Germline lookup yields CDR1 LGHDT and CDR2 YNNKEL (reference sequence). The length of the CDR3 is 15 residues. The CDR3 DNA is TGTGCCAGCAGCCAATTGGGAGCCGGGACCGGGGAGCTGTTTTTT. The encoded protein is CASSQLGAGTGELFF.

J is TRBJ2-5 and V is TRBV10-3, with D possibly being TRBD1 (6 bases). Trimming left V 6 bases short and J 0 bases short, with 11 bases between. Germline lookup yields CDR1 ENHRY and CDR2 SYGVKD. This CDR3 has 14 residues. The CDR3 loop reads CAISLGQYQETQYF. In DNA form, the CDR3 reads TGTGCCATCAGCCTTGGACAGTACCAAGAGACCCAGTACTTC.

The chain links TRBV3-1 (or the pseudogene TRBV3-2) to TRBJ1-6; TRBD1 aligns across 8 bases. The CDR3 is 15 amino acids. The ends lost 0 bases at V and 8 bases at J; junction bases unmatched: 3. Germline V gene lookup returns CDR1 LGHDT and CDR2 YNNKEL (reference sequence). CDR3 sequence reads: CASSQEQGAYSPLHF. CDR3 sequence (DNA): TGTGCCAGCAGCCAAGAGCAGGGGGCTTATTCACCCCTCCACTTT.

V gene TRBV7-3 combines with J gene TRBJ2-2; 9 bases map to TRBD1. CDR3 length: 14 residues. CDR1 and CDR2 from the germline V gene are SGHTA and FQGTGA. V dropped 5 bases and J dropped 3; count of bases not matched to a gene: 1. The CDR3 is CASSRQGDTGELFF. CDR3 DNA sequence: TGTGCCAGCAGCCGACAGGGGGACACCGGGGAGCTGTTTTTT.

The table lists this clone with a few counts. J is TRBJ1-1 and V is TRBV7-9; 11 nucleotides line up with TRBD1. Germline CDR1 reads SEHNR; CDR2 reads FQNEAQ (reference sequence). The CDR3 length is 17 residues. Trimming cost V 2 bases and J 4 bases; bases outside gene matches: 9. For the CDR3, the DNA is TGTGCCAGCAGCTTAAGGACAGGGGGCGCCTTAGTCACTGAAGCTTTCTTT. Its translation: CASSLRTGGALVTEAFF.

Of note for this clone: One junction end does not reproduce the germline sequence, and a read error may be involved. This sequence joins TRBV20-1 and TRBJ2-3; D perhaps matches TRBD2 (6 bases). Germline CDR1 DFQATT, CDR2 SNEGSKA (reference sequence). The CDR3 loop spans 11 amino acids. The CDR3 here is CSAPGEWGRIF. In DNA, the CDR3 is TGCAGTGCCCCGGGGGAGTGGGGTCGGATTTTT.

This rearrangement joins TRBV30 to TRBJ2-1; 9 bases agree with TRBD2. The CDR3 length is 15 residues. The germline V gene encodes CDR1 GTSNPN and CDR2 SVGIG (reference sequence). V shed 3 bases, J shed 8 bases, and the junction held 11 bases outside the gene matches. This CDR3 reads CAWRETGLAIHEQFF. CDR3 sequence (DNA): TGTGCCTGGAGGGAGACCGGACTAGCGATCCATGAGCAGTTCTTC.

CDR3 DNA: TGTGCCAGCAGTTTAAGTGGCCAGGGGATACACACCGGGGAGCTGTTTTTT. The encoded protein is CASSLSGQGIHTGELFF. The V gene is TRBV28, the J gene TRBJ2-2, with D possibly TRBD1 on 6 matching bases. CDR1 MDHEN and CDR2 SYDVKM come from the germline V gene. The CDR3 spans 17 residues. Deletions cut 2 bases from V and 3 bases from J, with 16 bases between.

CDR3 amino acids: CSASGGSGFLEQYF. The CDR3 bases are TGCAGTGCTAGTGGCGGGAGCGGGTTTTTGGAGCAGTACTTC. The V and J genes are TRBV20-1 and TRBJ2-7; TRBD2 agrees at 7 bases. Germline loops: CDR1 DFQATT, CDR2 SNEGSKA (reference sequence). This CDR3 spans 14 amino acids. V dropped 3 bases and J dropped 7; count of bases not matched to a gene: 12.